This T cell receptor beta chain is from a study of blood T cells in healthy people across ages. Study observations and caveats: From one million sequenced T cells, diversity estimates were lower bounds.

A second PCR, run for roughly 7 to 12 cycles, used a sample-barcoded 5' primer plus a J-beta primer mix. Each sample provided no less than 2.5 million CDR3-containing paired-end reads. Each CDR3 protein gets one entry after TCRdb re-called the 5' RACE reads with MiXCR. This sample yields about 650,000 distinct CDR3 sequences, of which about 50% are seen a single time; roughly 14% belongs to the top ten. This clonotype was counted ten times or more. Its antigen is undetermined. Per the germline V gene, CDR1 is SNHLY and CDR2 is FYNNEI. The CDR3 loop spans 14 amino acids. V dropped 7 bases and J dropped 10; count of bases not matched to a gene: 12.

The rearrangement links TRBV2 to TRBJ2-3; 9 bases match TRBD1. Sequences were obtained from blood. The sequence was obtained from a woman older than 75 in good health. The CDR3 reads CASTVQGQGTSQYF. The CDR3 DNA reads as TGTGCCAGCACTGTACAGGGACAGGGCACCTCGCAGTATTTT.